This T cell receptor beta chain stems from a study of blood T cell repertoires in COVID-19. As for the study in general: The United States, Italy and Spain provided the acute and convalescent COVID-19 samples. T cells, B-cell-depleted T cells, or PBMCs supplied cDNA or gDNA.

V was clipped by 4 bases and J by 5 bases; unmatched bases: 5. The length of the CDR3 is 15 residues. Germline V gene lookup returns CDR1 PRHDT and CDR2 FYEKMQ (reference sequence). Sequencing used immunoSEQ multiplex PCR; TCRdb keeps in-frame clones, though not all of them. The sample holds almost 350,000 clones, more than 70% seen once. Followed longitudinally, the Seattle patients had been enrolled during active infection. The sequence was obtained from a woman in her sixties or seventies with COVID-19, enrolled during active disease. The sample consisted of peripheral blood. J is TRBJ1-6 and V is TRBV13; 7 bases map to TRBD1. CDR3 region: CASSYRDRDNSPLHF. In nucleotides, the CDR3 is TGTGCCAGCAGCTACCGGGACAGAGATAATTCACCCCTCCACTTT. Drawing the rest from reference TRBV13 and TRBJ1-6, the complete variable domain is AAGVIQSPRHLIKEKRETATLKCYPIPRHDTVYWYQQGPGQDPQFLISFYEKMQSDKGSIPDRFSAQQFSDYHSELNMSSLELGDSALYFCASSYRDRDNSPLHFGNGTRLTVT.